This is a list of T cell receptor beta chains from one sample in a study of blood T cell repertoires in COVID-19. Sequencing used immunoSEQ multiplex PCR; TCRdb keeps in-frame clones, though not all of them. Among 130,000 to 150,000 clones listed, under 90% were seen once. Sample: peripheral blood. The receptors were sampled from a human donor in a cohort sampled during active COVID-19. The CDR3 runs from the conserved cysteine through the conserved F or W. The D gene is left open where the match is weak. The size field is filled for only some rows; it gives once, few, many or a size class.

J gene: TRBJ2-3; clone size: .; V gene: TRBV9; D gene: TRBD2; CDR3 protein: CASSSQGLGADTQYF; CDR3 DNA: TGTGCCAGCAGCTCTCAGGGACTAGGTGCAGATACGCAGTATTTT
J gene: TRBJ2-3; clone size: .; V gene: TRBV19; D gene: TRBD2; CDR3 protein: CASSTGLAGNTDTQYF; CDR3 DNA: TGTGCCAGTAGTACCGGACTAGCGGGGAACACAGATACGCAGTATTTT
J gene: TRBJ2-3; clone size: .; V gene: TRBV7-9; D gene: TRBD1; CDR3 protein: CASSLARDRVSDTQYF; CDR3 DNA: TGTGCCAGCAGCTTAGCGAGGGACAGGGTCTCAGATACGCAGTATTTT
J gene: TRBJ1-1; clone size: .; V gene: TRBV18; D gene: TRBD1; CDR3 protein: CASSPRTGGSGLTEAFF; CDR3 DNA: TGTGCCAGCTCACCGAGAACAGGGGGCTCCGGGCTCACTGAAGCTTTCTTT
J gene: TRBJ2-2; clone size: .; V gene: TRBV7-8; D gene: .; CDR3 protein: CASSLGLVTGELFF; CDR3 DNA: TGTGCCAGCAGCTTAGGACTGGTCACCGGGGAGCTGTTTTTT
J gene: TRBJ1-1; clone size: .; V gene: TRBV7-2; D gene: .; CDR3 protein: CASSLPQGLGEAFF; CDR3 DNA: TGTGCCAGCAGCCTCCCCCAGGGGCTGGGTGAAGCTTTCTTT
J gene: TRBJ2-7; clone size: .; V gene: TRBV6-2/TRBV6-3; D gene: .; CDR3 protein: CASSYSGQIYEQYF; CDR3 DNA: TGTGCCAGCAGTTACTCGGGACAAATCTACGAGCAGTACTTC
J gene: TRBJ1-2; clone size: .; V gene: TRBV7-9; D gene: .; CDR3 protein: CASSLASGQHYGYTF; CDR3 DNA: TGTGCCAGCAGCTTAGCGAGCGGACAGCACTATGGCTACACCTTC
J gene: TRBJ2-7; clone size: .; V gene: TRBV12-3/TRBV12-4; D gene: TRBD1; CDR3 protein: CASSPRTGYEQYF; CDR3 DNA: TGTGCCAGCAGTCCCCGGACAGGGTACGAGCAGTACTTC
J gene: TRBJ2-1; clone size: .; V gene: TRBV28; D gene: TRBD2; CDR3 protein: CASSLIGGAYNEQFF; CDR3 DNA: TGTGCCAGCAGTTTAATCGGGGGGGCTTACAATGAGCAGTTCTTC
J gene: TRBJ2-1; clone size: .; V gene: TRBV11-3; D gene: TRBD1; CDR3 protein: CASSRTGTGNEQFF; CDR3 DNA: TGTGCCAGCAGCCGAACCGGGACAGGGAATGAGCAGTTCTTC
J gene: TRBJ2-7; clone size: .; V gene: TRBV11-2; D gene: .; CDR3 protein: CAGTETAKDEQYF; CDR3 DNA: TGTGCCGGAACCGAGACAGCAAAGGACGAGCAGTACTTC
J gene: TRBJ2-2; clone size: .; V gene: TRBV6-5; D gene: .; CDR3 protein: CASSKQAPNTGELFF; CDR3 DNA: TGTGCCAGCAGTAAACAGGCCCCGAACACCGGGGAGCTGTTTTTT
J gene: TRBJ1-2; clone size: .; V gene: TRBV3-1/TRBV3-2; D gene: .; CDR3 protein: CASSQGPGTNYGYTF; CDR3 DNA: TGTGCCAGCAGCCAAGGCCCCGGGACAAACTATGGCTACACCTTC
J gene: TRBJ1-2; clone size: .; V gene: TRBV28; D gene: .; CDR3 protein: CASSFGQPWAGYTF; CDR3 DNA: TGTGCCAGCAGTTTTGGGCAGCCTTGGGCTGGCTACACCTTC
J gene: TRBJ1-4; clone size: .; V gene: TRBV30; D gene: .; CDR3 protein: CAWTGYGEKLFF; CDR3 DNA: TGTGCCTGGACAGGGTATGGCGAAAAACTGTTTTTT
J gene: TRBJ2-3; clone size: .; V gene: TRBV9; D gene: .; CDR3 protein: CASSVKETEGDTQYF; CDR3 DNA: TGTGCCAGCAGCGTGAAAGAGACTGAGGGAGATACGCAGTATTTT
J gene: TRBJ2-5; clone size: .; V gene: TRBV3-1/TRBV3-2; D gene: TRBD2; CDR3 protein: CASNSHDPGLAGETQYF; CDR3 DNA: TGTGCCAGCAACTCGCACGATCCGGGACTAGCTGGGGAGACCCAGTACTTC
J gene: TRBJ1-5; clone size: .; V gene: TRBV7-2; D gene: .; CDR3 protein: CASTLQGYSNQPQHF; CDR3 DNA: TGTGCCAGCACCCTCCAGGGATATAGCAATCAGCCCCAGCATTTT
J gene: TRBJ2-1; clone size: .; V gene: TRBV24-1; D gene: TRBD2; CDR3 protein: CATSGSGADLNEQFF; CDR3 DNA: TGTGCCACCAGTGGTAGCGGGGCCGACCTAAATGAGCAGTTCTTC
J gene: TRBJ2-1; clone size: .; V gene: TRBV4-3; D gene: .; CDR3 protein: CASSLHAGRASYNEQFF; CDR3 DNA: TGCGCCAGCAGCTTACATGCGGGACGTGCTTCGTACAATGAGCAGTTCTTC
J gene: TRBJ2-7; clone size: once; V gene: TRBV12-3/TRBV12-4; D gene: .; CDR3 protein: CASSFWTNYEQYF; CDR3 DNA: TGTGCCAGCAGTTTCTGGACAAACTACGAGCAGTACTTC
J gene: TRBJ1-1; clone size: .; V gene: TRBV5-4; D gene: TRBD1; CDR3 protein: CASSDKGAGTEAFF; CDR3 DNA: TGTGCCAGCAGCGACAAGGGGGCAGGGACTGAAGCTTTCTTT
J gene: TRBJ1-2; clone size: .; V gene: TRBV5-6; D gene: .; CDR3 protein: CASSLERQGPGYTF; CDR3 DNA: TGTGCCAGCAGCTTGGAGAGGCAGGGTCCGGGCTACACCTTC
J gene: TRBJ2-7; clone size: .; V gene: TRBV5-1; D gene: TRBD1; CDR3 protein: CASSLLTGDLNEQYF; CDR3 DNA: TGCGCCAGCAGCTTGCTGACAGGGGATCTAAACGAGCAGTACTTC
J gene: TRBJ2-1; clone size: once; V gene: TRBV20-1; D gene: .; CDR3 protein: CSAGVGEQFF; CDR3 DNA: TGCAGTGCGGGAGTTGGTGAGCAGTTCTTC